The following is a T cell receptor beta chain sequence with its context. Per germline, CDR1 MNHEY and CDR2 SVGEGT. The CDR3 length is 16 residues. Trimming at V came to 6 bases and at J to 1 base, leaving 9 bases not matched to a gene. This sample was taken from a study of blood T cells in healthy people across ages. Combining a sample-barcoded 5' primer with a J-beta primer mix, a second PCR ran for 7 to 11 cycles. TCRdb re-analysed the 5' RACE reads in MiXCR, keeping a single row per CDR3 protein. This sample has roughly 2 million distinct CDR3 sequences, with approximately 50% found just once. Specimen: blood. This chain uses TRBV6-2 or TRBV6-3 with TRBJ1-2; 9 bases align to TRBD1. This TCR was sampled from a woman aged 40 to 50 in good health. CDR3 nucleotides: TGTGCCAGCAGAAGAGGGACAGGGCCCATTAACTATGGCTACACCTTC. Amino acids: CASRRGTGPINYGYTF.